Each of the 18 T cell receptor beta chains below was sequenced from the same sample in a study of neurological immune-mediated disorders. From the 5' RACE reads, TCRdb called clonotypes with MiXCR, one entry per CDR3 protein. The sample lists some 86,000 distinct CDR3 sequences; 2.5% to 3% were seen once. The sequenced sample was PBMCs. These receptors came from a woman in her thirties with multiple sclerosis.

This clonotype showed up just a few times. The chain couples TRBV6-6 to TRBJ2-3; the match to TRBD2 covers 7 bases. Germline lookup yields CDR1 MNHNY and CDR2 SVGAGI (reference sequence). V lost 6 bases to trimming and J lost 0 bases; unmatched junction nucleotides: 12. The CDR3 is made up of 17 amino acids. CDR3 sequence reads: CASSPSGGLTSTDTQYF. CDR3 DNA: TGTGCCAGCAGCCCCTCGGGGGGTCTGACTAGCACAGATACGCAGTATTTT.

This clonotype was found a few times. For the CDR3, the DNA is TGTGCCAGCTCATCCTGGCCGAACACTGAAGCTTTCTTT. Protein sequence: CASSSWPNTEAFF. The chain has TRBV18 and TRBJ1-1; no clear D. This CDR3 contains 13 residues. The V gene lost 5 bases and the J gene lost 1 base, with 8 bases spanning the gap. Looked up from germline, CDR1 is KGHSH and CDR2 is LQKENI.

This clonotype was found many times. This CDR3 is CSARRAGGTNEQFF. The CDR3 DNA is TGCAGTGCTAGAAGGGCGGGAGGGACAAATGAGCAGTTCTTC. The chain uses TRBV20-1 and TRBJ2-1; 9 nucleotides match TRBD2. The J segment lost 7 bases and the V segment lost 2 bases, leaving 6 bases of the junction unmatched. This CDR3 contains 14 residues. Per the germline V gene, CDR1 is DFQATT and CDR2 is SNEGSKA (reference sequence).

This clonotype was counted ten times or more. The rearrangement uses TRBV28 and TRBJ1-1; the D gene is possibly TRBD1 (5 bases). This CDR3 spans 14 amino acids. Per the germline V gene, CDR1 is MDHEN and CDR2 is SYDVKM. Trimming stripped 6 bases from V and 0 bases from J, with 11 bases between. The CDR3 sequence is CASRAGPMNTEAFF. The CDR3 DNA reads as TGTGCCAGCAGAGCGGGGCCTATGAACACTGAAGCTTTCTTT.

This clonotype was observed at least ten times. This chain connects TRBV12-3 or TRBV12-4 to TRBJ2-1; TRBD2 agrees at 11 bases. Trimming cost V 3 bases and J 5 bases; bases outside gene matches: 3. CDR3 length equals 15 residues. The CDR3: CASSFLTSGNNEQFF. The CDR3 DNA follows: TGTGCCAGCAGTTTTCTGACTAGCGGGAACAATGAGCAGTTCTTC.

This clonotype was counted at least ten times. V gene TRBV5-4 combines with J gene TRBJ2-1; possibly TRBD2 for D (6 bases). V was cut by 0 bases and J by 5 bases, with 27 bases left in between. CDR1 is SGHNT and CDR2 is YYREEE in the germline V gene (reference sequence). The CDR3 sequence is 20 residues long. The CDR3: CASSLDRAGKAGGPNNEQFF. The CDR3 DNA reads TGTGCCAGCAGCTTGGATCGGGCGGGGAAGGCGGGTGGGCCAAACAATGAGCAGTTCTTC.

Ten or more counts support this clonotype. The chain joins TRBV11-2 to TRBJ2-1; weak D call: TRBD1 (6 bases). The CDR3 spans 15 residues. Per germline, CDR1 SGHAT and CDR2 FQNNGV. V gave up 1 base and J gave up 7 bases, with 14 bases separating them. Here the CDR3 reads CASSLGYREENEQFF. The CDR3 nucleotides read TGTGCCAGCAGCTTAGGTTACAGGGAAGAAAATGAGCAGTTCTTC.

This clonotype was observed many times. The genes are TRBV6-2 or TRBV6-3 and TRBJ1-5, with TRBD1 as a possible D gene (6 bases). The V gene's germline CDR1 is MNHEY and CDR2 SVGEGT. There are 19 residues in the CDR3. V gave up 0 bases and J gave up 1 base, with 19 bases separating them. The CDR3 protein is CASSYSNREVIVSNQPQHF. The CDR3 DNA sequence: TGTGCCAGCAGTTACTCTAACAGGGAAGTGATTGTGAGCAATCAGCCCCAGCATTTT.

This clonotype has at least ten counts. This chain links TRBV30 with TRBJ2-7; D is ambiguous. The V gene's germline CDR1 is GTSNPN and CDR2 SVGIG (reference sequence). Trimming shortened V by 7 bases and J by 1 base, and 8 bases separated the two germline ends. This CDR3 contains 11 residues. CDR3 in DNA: TGTGCCTCGGCTAGTTCCTACGAGCAGTACTTC. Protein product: CASASSYEQYF.

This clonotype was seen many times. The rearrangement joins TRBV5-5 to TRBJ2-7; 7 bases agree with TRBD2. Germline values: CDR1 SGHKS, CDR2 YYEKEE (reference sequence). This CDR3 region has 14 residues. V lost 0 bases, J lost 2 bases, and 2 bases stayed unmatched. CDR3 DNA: TGTGCCAGCAGCTTGGGCGGGGGAACCTACGAGCAGTACTTC. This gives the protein CASSLGGGTYEQYF.

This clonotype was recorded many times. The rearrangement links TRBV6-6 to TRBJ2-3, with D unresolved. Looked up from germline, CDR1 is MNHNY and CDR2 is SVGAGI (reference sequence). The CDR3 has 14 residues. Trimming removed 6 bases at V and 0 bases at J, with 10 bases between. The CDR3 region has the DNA TGTGCCAGCAGGGCGGCGGATAGCACAGATACGCAGTATTTT. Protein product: CASRAADSTDTQYF.

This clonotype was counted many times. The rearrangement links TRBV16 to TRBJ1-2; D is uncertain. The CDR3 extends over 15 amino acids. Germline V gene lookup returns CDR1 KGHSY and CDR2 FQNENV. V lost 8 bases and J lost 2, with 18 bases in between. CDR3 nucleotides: TGTGCCAGCCTGGAATGGACCGGGCGGAACTATGGCTACACCTTC. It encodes CASLEWTGRNYGYTF.

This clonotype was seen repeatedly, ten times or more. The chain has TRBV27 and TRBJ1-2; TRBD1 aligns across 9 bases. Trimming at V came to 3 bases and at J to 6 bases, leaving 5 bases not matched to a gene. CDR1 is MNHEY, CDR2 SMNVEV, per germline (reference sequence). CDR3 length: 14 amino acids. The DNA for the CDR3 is TGTGCCAGCAGTTTCCAGGGGACAGGGAATGGCTACACCTTC. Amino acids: CASSFQGTGNGYTF.

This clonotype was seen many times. In DNA, the CDR3 is TGTGCCAGCAGCTATTACGGGACTAGCGATGAGCAGTTCTTC. This encodes CASSYYGTSDEQFF. The rearrangement links TRBV7-9 to TRBJ2-1, with TRBD2 identical over 10 bases. This CDR3 spans 14 amino acids. J lost 8 bases, V lost 4 bases, and 5 bases had no gene match. Per the germline V gene, CDR1 is SEHNR and CDR2 is FQNEAQ (reference sequence).

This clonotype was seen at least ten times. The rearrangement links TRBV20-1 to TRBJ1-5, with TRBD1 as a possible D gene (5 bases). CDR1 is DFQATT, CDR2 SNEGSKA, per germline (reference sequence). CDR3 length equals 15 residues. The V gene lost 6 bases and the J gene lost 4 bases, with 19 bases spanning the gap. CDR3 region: CSAKRVQANNQPQHF. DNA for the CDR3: TGCAGTGCCAAGCGGGTACAGGCGAATAATCAGCCCCAGCATTTT.

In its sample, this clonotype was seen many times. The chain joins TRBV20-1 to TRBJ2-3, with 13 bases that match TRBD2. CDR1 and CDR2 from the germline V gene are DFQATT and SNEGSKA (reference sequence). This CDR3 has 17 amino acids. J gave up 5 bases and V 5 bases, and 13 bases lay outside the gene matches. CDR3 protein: CSAETSGRADFLDTQYF. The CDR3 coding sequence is TGCAGTGCTGAAACTAGCGGGAGGGCCGATTTCCTAGATACGCAGTATTTT.

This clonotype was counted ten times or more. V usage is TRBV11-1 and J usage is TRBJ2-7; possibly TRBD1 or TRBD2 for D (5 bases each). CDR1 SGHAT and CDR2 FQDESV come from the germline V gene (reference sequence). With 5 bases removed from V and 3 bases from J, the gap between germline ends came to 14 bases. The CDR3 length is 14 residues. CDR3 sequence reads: CASSRGGDGYEQYF. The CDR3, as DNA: TGTGCCAGCAGCCGCGGTGGGGACGGCTACGAGCAGTACTTC.

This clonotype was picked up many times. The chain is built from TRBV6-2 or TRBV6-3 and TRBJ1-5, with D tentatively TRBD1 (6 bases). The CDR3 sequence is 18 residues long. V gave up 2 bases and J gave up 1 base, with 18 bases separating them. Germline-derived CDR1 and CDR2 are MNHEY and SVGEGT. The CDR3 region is CASSYLISGAGSNQPQHF. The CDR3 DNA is TGTGCCAGCAGTTACCTTATCTCAGGGGCAGGAAGCAATCAGCCCCAGCATTTT.